This is a list of T cell receptor beta chains from one sample in a study of blood T cells in healthy people across ages. MiXCR, applied by TCRdb to the 5' RACE reads, yields one record per CDR3 protein. The sample consists of almost 1 million distinct CDR3 sequences, roughly 51% of them appearing once. The sequenced sample was blood. Every receptor here comes from a woman aged 55-70 years in good health. Each CDR3 is given with its conserved first and last residue. Each record gives: J gene, clone size, V gene, D gene, CDR3 protein, CDR3 DNA. The D gene is left open where the match is weak. Rows give clone size only sometimes, using once, few, many, or a class for an expanded clone.

J: TRBJ1-5; size: NA; V: TRBV15; D: NA; CDR3: CATTRVGYSNQPQHF; DNA: TGTGCCACAACCCGGGTGGGCTATAGCAATCAGCCCCAGCATTTT
J: TRBJ2-5; size: NA; V: TRBV20-1; D: NA; CDR3: CNARDWGQKDFQETQYF; DNA: TGCAATGCTAGAGATTGGGGTCAGAAGGACTTCCAAGAGACCCAGTACTTC
J: TRBJ2-7; size: few; V: TRBV6-5; D: NA; CDR3: CASFRVPGQAQYF; DNA: TGTGCCAGCTTCCGGGTCCCGGGGCAGGCTCAGTACTTC
J: TRBJ2-4; size: NA; V: TRBV7-2; D: NA; CDR3: CASSDQGGIRNIQYF; DNA: TGTGCCAGCAGTGACCAGGGGGGGATACGAAACATTCAGTACTTC
J: TRBJ2-3; size: once; V: TRBV20-1; D: NA; CDR3: CSAPPGGGTDTQYF; DNA: TGCAGTGCCCCCCCGGGCGGAGGCACAGATACGCAGTATTTT
J: TRBJ2-6; size: NA; V: TRBV3-1; D: NA; CDR3: CASSQSDSGANVLTF; DNA: TGTGCCAGCAGCCAGTCAGATTCTGGGGCCAACGTCCTGACTTTC
J: TRBJ2-7; size: few; V: TRBV6-6; D: NA; CDR3: CASSIERGEQYF; DNA: TGTGCCAGCAGCATAGAGAGGGGTGAGCAGTACTTC
J: TRBJ2-3; size: NA; V: TRBV20-1; D: TRBD2; CDR3: CSARAAGGPRDTQYF; DNA: TGCAGTGCTAGAGCGGCGGGAGGCCCGCGGGATACGCAGTATTTT
J: TRBJ2-7; size: few; V: TRBV29-1; D: NA; CDR3: CSVPGRRSYEQYF; DNA: TGCAGCGTCCCAGGACGTAGGAGCTACGAGCAGTACTTC
J: TRBJ2-1; size: NA; V: TRBV5-1; D: TRBD2; CDR3: CASSYVAGLSNNEQFF; DNA: TGCGCCAGCAGCTACGTAGCGGGATTGAGTAACAATGAGCAGTTCTTC
J: TRBJ2-7; size: few; V: TRBV2; D: NA; CDR3: CASSDRWTGLGHEQYF; DNA: TGTGCCAGCAGTGATAGATGGACGGGGCTCGGCCACGAGCAGTACTTC
J: TRBJ2-3; size: NA; V: TRBV20-1; D: NA; CDR3: CSTPSVSTDTQYF; DNA: TGCAGTACTCCGTCGGTCAGCACAGATACGCAGTATTTT
J: TRBJ2-3; size: many; V: TRBV28; D: NA; CDR3: CASSFPPRDTQYF; DNA: TGTGCCAGCAGTTTCCCCCCCCGAGATACGCAGTATTTT
J: TRBJ2-7; size: few; V: TRBV10-3; D: NA; CDR3: CAIGSSYEQYF; DNA: TGTGCCATCGGCAGCTCCTACGAGCAGTACTTC
J: TRBJ2-7; size: NA; V: TRBV13; D: NA; CDR3: CASSLGMGYEQYF; DNA: TGTGCCAGCAGCTTGGGGATGGGCTACGAGCAGTACTTC
J: TRBJ2-5; size: many; V: TRBV12-3/TRBV12-4; D: NA; CDR3: CASSLREETQYF; DNA: TGTGCCAGCAGTTTAAGGGAAGAGACCCAGTACTTC
J: TRBJ2-7; size: few; V: TRBV9; D: TRBD1; CDR3: CASSIGPGQQSYEQYF; DNA: TGTGCCAGCAGCATCGGCCCGGGACAGCAGTCCTACGAGCAGTACTTC
J: TRBJ2-5; size: many; V: TRBV12-3/TRBV12-4; D: NA; CDR3: CASSSFPDSPEYF; DNA: TGTGCCAGCAGTTCGTTCCCGGACAGCCCTGAGTACTTC
J: TRBJ2-2; size: NA; V: TRBV4-1; D: TRBD2; CDR3: CASSLRLGLAANTGELFF; DNA: TGCGCCAGCAGCCTTAGACTCGGGCTAGCGGCGAACACCGGGGAGCTGTTTTTT
J: TRBJ2-2; size: NA; V: TRBV2; D: NA; CDR3: CATRPELSFGELFF; DNA: TGTGCCACCCGCCCGGAGCTTTCGTTCGGGGAGCTGTTTTTT
J: TRBJ2-1; size: many; V: TRBV20-1; D: TRBD2; CDR3: CSARDLELADLSSYNEQFF; DNA: TGCAGTGCTAGAGATTTGGAGCTAGCGGACCTGAGCTCCTACAATGAGCAGTTCTTC
J: TRBJ2-1; size: NA; V: TRBV10-3; D: NA; CDR3: CAIGRHGGTNEQFF; DNA: TGTGCCATCGGACGCCACGGCGGGACTAATGAGCAGTTCTTC
J: TRBJ2-6; size: few; V: TRBV10-1; D: TRBD1; CDR3: CASSAAGTGISGANVLTF; DNA: TGCGCCAGCAGTGCGGCCGGGACAGGGATATCTGGGGCCAACGTCCTGACTTTC
J: TRBJ2-7; size: NA; V: TRBV20-1; D: NA; CDR3: CSASEGEDEQYF; DNA: TGCAGTGCTAGTGAAGGGGAAGACGAGCAGTACTTC
J: TRBJ2-1; size: NA; V: TRBV7-2; D: TRBD2; CDR3: CANSLASGRSNEQFF; DNA: TGTGCCAACAGCTTAGCTAGCGGGAGATCGAATGAGCAGTTCTTC
J: TRBJ1-1; size: NA; V: TRBV6-1; D: NA; CDR3: CASRHRDRDTEAFF; DNA: TGTGCCAGCAGGCACCGGGATCGGGACACTGAAGCTTTCTTT
J: TRBJ2-7; size: few; V: TRBV10-3; D: TRBD1; CDR3: CAISDPDVGQGTSGEQYF; DNA: TGTGCCATCAGTGACCCAGACGTCGGACAGGGAACGTCGGGGGAGCAGTACTTC
J: TRBJ2-3; size: NA; V: TRBV3-1; D: NA; CDR3: CASSRTTWTADTQYF; DNA: TGTGCCAGCAGCCGGACAACATGGACGGCAGATACGCAGTATTTT
J: TRBJ2-2; size: NA; V: TRBV5-1; D: NA; CDR3: CASSLAPGADTGELFF; DNA: TGCGCCAGCAGCTTGGCCCCGGGGGCTGACACCGGGGAGCTGTTTTTT
J: TRBJ2-1; size: NA; V: TRBV29-1; D: NA; CDR3: CSVAGAPNEQFF; DNA: TGCAGCGTTGCGGGAGCTCCCAATGAGCAGTTCTTC
J: TRBJ1-2; size: few; V: TRBV4-3; D: NA; CDR3: CASSRETEQSYGYTF; DNA: TGCGCCAGCAGCCGAGAGACGGAGCAAAGCTATGGCTACACCTTC
J: TRBJ2-5; size: once; V: TRBV12-3/TRBV12-4; D: NA; CDR3: CASTHPWEEQYF; DNA: TGTGCCAGCACTCATCCTTGGGAAGAGCAGTACTTC
J: TRBJ2-7; size: NA; V: TRBV21-1; D: NA; CDR3: CASKTGPAEQYF; DNA: TGTGCCAGCAAGACAGGGCCGGCCGAGCAGTACTTC
J: TRBJ2-7; size: NA; V: TRBV4-1; D: TRBD2; CDR3: CASSPGRAGPYEQYF; DNA: TGCGCCAGCAGCCCCGGACGAGCGGGGCCCTACGAGCAGTACTTC
J: TRBJ2-3; size: NA; V: TRBV20-1; D: TRBD2; CDR3: CSARDQRLAGGPLSGTDTQYF; DNA: TGCAGTGCTAGAGATCAAAGGCTAGCGGGAGGGCCCCTTTCGGGCACAGATACGCAGTATTTT
J: TRBJ2-7; size: few; V: TRBV18; D: NA; CDR3: CASSPFQSSYEQYF; DNA: TGTGCCAGCTCACCGTTTCAGTCCTCCTACGAGCAGTACTTC
J: TRBJ2-5; size: NA; V: TRBV2; D: NA; CDR3: CASSERLVMETQYF; DNA: TGTGCCAGCAGTGAAAGACTAGTAATGGAGACCCAGTACTTC
J: TRBJ2-7; size: few; V: TRBV10-3; D: NA; CDR3: CAISPLRDSRPEYF; DNA: TGTGCCATCAGCCCCCTCCGGGACTCACGCCCTGAGTACTTC
J: TRBJ2-5; size: few; V: TRBV12-3/TRBV12-4; D: NA; CDR3: CASSFGVRLQGLETQYF; DNA: TGTGCCAGCAGTTTTGGGGTCAGGCTTCAGGGTCTGGAGACCCAGTACTTC
J: TRBJ2-7; size: NA; V: TRBV20-1; D: NA; CDR3: CSARRGSYEQYF; DNA: TGCAGTGCTAGAAGGGGCTCCTACGAGCAGTACTTC
J: TRBJ2-1; size: NA; V: TRBV11-2; D: NA; CDR3: CASSLRYPEQFF; DNA: TGTGCCAGCAGCCTCAGGTATCCTGAGCAGTTCTTC
J: TRBJ2-7; size: once; V: TRBV7-8; D: NA; CDR3: CASRYAPYRASYEQYF; DNA: TGTGCCAGCAGGTACGCACCCTACCGGGCATCCTACGAGCAGTACTTC
J: TRBJ2-5; size: NA; V: TRBV7-9; D: NA; CDR3: CASSPHAETQYF; DNA: TGTGCCAGCAGCCCCCACGCGGAGACCCAGTACTTC
J: TRBJ1-4; size: few; V: TRBV9; D: NA; CDR3: CASSVGGARGEKLFF; DNA: TGTGCCAGCAGCGTCGGGGGGGCGCGCGGAGAAAAACTGTTTTTT